This T cell receptor beta chain originates from a study of T cell changes during pregnancy in multiple sclerosis. The assay was immunoSEQ multiplex PCR, and TCRdb's table has in-frame clones only and misses some. The sample holds roughly 60,000 clones, around 96% seen once. CDR3 length: 14 residues. The ends lost 3 bases at V and 8 bases at J; junction bases unmatched: 4. Per the germline V gene, CDR1 is MNHEY and CDR2 is SMNVEV (reference sequence). This TCR derives from a female donor with multiple sclerosis, enrolled in a pregnancy study. The chain has TRBV27 and TRBJ2-1; 10 positions match TRBD1. Sequenced material: CD8+ T cells from peripheral blood mononuclear cells, taken after pregnancy. The chain's CDR3 is CASSFPDRGHEQFF. The CDR3 DNA reads as TGTGCCAGCAGTTTCCCAGACAGGGGGCATGAGCAGTTCTTC.